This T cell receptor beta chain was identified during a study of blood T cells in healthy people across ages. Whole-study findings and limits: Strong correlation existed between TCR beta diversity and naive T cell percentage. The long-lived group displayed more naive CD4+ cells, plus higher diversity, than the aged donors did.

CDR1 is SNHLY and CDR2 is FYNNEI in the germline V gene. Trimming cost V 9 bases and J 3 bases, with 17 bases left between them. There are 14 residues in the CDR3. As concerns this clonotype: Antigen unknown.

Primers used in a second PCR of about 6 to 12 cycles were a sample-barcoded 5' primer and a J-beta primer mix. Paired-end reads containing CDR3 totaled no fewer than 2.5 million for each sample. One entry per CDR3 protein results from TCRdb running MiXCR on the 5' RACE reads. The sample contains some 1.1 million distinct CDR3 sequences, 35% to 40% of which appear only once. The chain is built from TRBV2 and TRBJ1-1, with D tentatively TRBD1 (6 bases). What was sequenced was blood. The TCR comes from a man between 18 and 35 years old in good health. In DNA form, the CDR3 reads TGTGCCAGTGGACGGGGGCGCGGATACACTGAAGCTTTCTTT. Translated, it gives CASGRGRGYTEAFF.